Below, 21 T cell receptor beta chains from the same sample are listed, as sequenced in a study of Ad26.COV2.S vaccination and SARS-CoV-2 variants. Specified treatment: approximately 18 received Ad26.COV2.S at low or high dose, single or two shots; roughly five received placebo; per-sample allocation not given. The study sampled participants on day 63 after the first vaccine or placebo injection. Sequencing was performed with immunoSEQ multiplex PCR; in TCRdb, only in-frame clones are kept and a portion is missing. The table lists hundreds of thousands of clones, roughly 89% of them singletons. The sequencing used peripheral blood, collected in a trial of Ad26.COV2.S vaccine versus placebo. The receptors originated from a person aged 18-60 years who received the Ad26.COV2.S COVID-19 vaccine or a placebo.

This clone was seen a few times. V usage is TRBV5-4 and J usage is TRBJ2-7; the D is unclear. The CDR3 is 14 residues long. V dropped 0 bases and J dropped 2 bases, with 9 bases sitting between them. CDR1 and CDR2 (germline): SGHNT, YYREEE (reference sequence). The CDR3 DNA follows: TGTGCCAGCAGCTTGGACTACGGTACCTACGAGCAGTACGTC. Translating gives CASSLDYGTYEQYV.

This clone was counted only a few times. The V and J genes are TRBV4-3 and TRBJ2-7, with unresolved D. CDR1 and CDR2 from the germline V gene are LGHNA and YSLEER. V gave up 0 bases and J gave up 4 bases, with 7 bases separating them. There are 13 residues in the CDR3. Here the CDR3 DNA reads TGCGCCAGCAGCCAAGATATCCGATACGAGCAGTACTTC. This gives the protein CASSQDIRYEQYF.

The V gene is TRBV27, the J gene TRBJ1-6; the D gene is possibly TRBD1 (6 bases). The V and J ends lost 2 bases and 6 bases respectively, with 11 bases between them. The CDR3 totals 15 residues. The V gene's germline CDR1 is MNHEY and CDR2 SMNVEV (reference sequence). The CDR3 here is CASSLGGLANSPLHF. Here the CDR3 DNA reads TGTGCCAGCAGTTTAGGGGGGCTTGCTAATTCACCCCTCCACTTT.

CDR3 protein: CASSPPFGSGANVLTF. The CDR3 coding sequence is TGTGCCAGCTCACCTCCATTCGGCTCTGGGGCCAACGTCCTGACTTTC. The chain carries TRBV18 and TRBJ2-6; D gene unclear. The V gene lost 3 bases and the J gene lost 0 bases, with 9 bases spanning the gap. Germline lookup yields CDR1 KGHSH and CDR2 LQKENI. The CDR3 is 16 amino acids.

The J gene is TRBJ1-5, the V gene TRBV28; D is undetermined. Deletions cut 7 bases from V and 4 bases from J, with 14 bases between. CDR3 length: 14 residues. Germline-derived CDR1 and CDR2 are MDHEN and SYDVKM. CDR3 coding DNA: TGTGCCAGCACCCCTACCCCACGGAATCAGCCCCAGCATTTT. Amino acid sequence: CASTPTPRNQPQHF. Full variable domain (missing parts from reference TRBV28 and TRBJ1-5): DVKVTQSSRYLVKRTGEKVFLECVQDMDHENMFWYRQDPGLGLRLIYFSYDVKMKEKGDIPEGYSVSREKKERFSLILESASTNQTSMYLCASTPTPRNQPQHFGDGTRLSIL.

DNA of the CDR3: TGTGCCAGCAGCTTAAGGCAAATGTCAGATACGCAGTATTTT. This encodes CASSLRQMSDTQYF. V usage is TRBV7-3 and J usage is TRBJ2-3; D ambiguous. Germline-derived CDR1 and CDR2 are SGHTA and FQGTGA. CDR3 length: 14 residues. Trimming left V 1 base short and J 4 bases short, with 9 bases between. Supplemented by reference TRBV7-3 and TRBJ2-3, the full variable domain reads GAGVSQTPSNKVTEKGKYVELRCDPISGHTALYWYRQSLGQGPEFLIYFQGTGAADDSGLPNDRFFAVRPEGSVSTLKIQRTERGDSAVYLCASSLRQMSDTQYFGPGTRLTVL.

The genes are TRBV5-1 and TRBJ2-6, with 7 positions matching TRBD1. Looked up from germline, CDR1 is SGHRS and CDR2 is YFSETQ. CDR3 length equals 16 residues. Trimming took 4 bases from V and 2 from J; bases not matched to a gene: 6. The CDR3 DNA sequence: TGCGCCAGCAGCCTGGGGACAGATACTGGGGCCAACGTCCTGACTTTC. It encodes CASSLGTDTGANVLTF.

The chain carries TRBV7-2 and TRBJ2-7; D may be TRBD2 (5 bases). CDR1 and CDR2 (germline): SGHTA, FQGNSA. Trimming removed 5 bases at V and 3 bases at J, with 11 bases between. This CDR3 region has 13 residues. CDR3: CASSHGGRYEQYF. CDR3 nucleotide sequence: TGTGCCAGCAGCCATGGAGGTCGCTACGAGCAGTACTTC.

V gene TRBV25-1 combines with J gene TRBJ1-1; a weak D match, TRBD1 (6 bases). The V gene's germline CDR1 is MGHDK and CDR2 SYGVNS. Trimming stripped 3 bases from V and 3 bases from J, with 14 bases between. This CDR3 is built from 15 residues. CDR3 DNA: TGTGCCAGCAGTGAGTGGGGGGGCGCGGACACTGAAGCTTTCTTT. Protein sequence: CASSEWGGADTEAFF.

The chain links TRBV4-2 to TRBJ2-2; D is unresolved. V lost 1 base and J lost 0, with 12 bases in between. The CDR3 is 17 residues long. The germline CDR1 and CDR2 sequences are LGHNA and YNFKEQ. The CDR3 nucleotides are TGTGCCAGCAGCCAAGTGGGCGGCACTGCGAACACCGGGGAGCTGTTTTTT. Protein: CASSQVGGTANTGELFF.

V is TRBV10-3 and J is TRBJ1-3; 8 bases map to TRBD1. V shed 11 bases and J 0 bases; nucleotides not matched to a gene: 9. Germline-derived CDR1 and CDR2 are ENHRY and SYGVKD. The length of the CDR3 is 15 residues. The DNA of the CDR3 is TGTGCCTCTACAGGGGGACTATTCTCTGGAAACACCATATATTTT. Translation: CASTGGLFSGNTIYF.

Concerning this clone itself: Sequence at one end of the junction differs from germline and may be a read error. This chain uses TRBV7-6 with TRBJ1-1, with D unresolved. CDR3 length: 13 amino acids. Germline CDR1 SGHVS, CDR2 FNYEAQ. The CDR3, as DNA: TGTGCCAGCAGCTTAGGCCCGGACGCGACGGTTTATTTT. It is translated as CASSLGPDATVYF.

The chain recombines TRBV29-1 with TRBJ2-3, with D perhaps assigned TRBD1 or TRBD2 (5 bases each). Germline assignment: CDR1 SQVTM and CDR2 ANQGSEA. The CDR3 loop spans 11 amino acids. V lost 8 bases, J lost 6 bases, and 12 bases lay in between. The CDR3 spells CSPTREDTQYF. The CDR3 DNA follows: TGCAGCCCCACCAGGGAGGATACGCAGTATTTT.

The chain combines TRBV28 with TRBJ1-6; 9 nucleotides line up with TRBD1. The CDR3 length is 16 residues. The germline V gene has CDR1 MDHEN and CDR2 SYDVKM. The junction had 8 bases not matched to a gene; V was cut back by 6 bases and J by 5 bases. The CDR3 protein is CASSAYRGRDNSPLHF. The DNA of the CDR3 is TGTGCCAGCAGCGCTTACAGGGGGCGGGATAATTCACCCCTCCACTTT.

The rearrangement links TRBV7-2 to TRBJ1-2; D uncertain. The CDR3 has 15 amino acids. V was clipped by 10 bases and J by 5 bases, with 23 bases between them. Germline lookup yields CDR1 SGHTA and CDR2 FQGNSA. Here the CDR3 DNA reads TGTGCCACCCGCGGCCAGGCCGGGGTTTGGTATGGCTACACCTTC. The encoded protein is CATRGQAGVWYGYTF.

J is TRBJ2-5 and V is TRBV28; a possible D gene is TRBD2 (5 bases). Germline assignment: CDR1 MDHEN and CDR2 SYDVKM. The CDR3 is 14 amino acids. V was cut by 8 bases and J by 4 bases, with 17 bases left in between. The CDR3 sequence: CASRPSGRGETQYF. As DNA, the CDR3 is TGTGCCAGCCGTCCTTCGGGGAGAGGAGAGACCCAGTACTTC.

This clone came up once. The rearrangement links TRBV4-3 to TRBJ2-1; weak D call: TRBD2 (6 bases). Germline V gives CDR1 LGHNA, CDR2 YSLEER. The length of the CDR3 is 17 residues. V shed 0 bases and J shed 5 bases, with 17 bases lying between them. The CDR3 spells CASSQDGTGLLDNEQFF. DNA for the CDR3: TGCGCCAGCAGCCAAGATGGGACGGGACTCCTTGACAATGAGCAGTTCTTC.

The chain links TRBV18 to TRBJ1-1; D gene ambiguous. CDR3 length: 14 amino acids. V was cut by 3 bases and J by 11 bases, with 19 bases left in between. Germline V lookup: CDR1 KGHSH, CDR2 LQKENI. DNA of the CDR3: TGTGCCAGCTCACCCCAAAGGGAGTCACGTTCGGCTTTCTTT. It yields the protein CASSPQRESRSAFF.

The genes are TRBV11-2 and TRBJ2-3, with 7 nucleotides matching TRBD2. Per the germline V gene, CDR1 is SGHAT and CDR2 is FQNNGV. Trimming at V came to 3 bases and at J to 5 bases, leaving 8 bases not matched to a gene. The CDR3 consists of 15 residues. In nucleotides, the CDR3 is TGTGCCAGCAGCTTTGGAGCGGGGCGGGGAGATACGCAGTATTTT. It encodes CASSFGAGRGDTQYF.

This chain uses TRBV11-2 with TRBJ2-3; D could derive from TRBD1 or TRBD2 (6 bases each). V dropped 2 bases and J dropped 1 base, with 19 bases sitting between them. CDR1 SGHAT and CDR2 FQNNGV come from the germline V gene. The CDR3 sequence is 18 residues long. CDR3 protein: CASSLNYRERAGTDTQYF. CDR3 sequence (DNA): TGTGCCAGCAGCTTAAACTACAGGGAGCGGGCGGGCACAGATACGCAGTATTTT. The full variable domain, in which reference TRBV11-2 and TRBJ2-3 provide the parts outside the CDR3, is EAGVAQSPRYKIIEKRQSVAFWCNPISGHATLYWYQQILGQGPKLLIQFQNNGVVDDSQLPKDRFSAERLKGVDSTLKIQPAKLEDSAVYLCASSLNYRERAGTDTQYFGPGTRLTVL.

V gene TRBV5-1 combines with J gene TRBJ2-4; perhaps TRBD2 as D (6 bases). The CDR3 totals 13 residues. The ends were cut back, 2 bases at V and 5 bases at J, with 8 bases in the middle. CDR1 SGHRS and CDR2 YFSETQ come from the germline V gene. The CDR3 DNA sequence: TGCGCCAGCAGCTTTGGAGGGGAAAACATTCAGTACTTC. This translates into CASSFGGENIQYF. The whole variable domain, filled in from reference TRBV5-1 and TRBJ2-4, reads KAGVTQTPRYLIKTRGQQVTLSCSPISGHRSVSWYQQTPGQGLQFLFEYFSETQRNKGNFPGRFSGRQFSNSRSEMNVSTLELGDSALYLCASSFGGENIQYFGAGTRLSVL.